These 13 T cell receptor beta chains share one sample of origin, sequenced in a study of T cell repertoires in cytomegalovirus infection. TCRdb re-derived calls from the reads in MiXCR, one entry per CDR3 protein. The table shows fewer than 200,000 distinct CDR3 sequences, with roughly 19% occurring only once. The source material was PBMCs. The origin of the receptors is a human donor in good health (CMV status not recorded). Some clones in this sample may be carry-over from other donors' samples.

The V call is TRBV6-2 or TRBV6-3, the J call TRBJ2-7; D not certain. Trimming left V 4 bases short and J 8 bases short, with 24 bases between. The CDR3 loop spans 16 amino acids. CDR1 and CDR2 (germline): MNHEY, SVGEGT. The CDR3 loop reads CASSFPSNAITDQQYF. CDR3 coding DNA: TGTGCCAGCAGTTTCCCTTCTAATGCGATTACGGACCAGCAGTACTTC.

This clonotype appeared a few times. This chain uses TRBV4-3 with TRBJ1-3, with no clear D. The germline V gene has CDR1 LGHNA and CDR2 YSLEER. The CDR3 runs to 15 residues. With 0 bases removed from V and 0 bases from J, the gap between germline ends came to 6 bases. CDR3 sequence (DNA): TGCGCCAGCAGCCAAGATGCCGGCTCTGGAAACACCATATATTTT. Encoded protein: CASSQDAGSGNTIYF.

Concerning this clonotype itself: One junction end does not reproduce the germline sequence, and a read error may be involved. The chain joins TRBV19 to TRBJ2-6; tentatively, D is TRBD1 (5 bases). Germline V gene lookup returns CDR1 LNHDA and CDR2 SQIVND (reference sequence). CDR3 size: 12 residues. For the CDR3, the DNA is TGTGCCACAGGAGCTGGGGCCATCGTCCTGACTTTC. Translated: CATGAGAIVLTF.

This clonotype was observed a few times. The gene calls are TRBV6-2 or TRBV6-3 and TRBJ2-2, with TRBD1 matching 7 bases. The germline V gene has CDR1 MNHEY and CDR2 SVGEGT. The CDR3 spans 15 residues. V was clipped by 6 bases and J by 7 bases; unmatched bases: 11. CDR3 loop: CASSPRQGRNGELFF. The CDR3 DNA is TGTGCCAGCAGCCCACGACAGGGAAGAAACGGGGAGCTGTTTTTT.

This clonotype was observed a few times. The chain carries TRBV19 and TRBJ2-5, with TRBD1 as a possible D gene (6 bases). The ends were cut back, 4 bases at V and 1 base at J, with 16 bases in the middle. The length of the CDR3 is 16 residues. In germline, CDR1 is LNHDA, CDR2 SQIVND (reference sequence). This chain's CDR3 is CASSTPGAAGQETQYF. The CDR3 DNA reads TGTGCCAGTAGTACCCCAGGGGCCGCCGGCCAAGAGACCCAGTACTTC.

V and J are TRBV7-9 and TRBJ2-5; 7 bases fit TRBD2. CDR3 length equals 16 residues. Germline lookup yields CDR1 SEHNR and CDR2 FQNEAQ (reference sequence). J gave up 4 bases and V 6 bases, and 14 bases lay outside the gene matches. CDR3 in amino acids: CASRRPGGRRLETQYF. In nucleotides, the CDR3 is TGTGCCAGCAGGAGGCCCGGCGGGAGAAGGTTAGAGACCCAGTACTTC.

This clonotype was counted only a few times. The rearrangement uses TRBV6-6 and TRBJ2-7; 11 nucleotides align to TRBD2. The CDR3 runs to 15 residues. Germline-derived CDR1 and CDR2 are MNHNY and SVGAGI (reference sequence). The V gene end was trimmed by 6 bases and the J gene end by 4 bases; junction bases not matched to a gene: 8. This CDR3 reads CASSRTSGRQYEQYF. CDR3 bases: TGTGCCAGCAGCCGGACTAGCGGGCGACAGTACGAGCAGTACTTC.

This chain joins TRBV5-1 and TRBJ1-1; D ambiguous. CDR1 and CDR2 (germline): SGHRS, YFSETQ. V dropped 0 bases and J dropped 1 base, with 7 bases sitting between them. CDR3 length: 14 residues. CDR3 DNA: TGCGCCAGCAGCTTGGAACCGACGAACACTGAAGCTTTCTTT. This sequence encodes CASSLEPTNTEAFF.

This clonotype was observed a few times. This chain connects TRBV20-1 to TRBJ2-7; 11 bases line up with TRBD2. The ends lost 6 bases at V and 2 bases at J; junction bases unmatched: 6. The CDR3 loop spans 14 amino acids. Germline-derived CDR1 and CDR2 are DFQATT and SNEGSKA (reference sequence). CDR3 amino acids: CSARGLAEAYEQYF. The CDR3 DNA is TGCAGTGCGCGGGGACTAGCGGAGGCCTACGAGCAGTACTTC.

Points on this clonotype: The germline gene is not matched at one end of the junction; a read error may be the cause. The chain recombines TRBV6-5 with TRBJ1-1, with D possibly matching TRBD1 (6 bases). In germline, CDR1 is MNHEY, CDR2 SVGAGI. The CDR3 is 14 residues long. The CDR3 sequence: CVSSWQGMNTEAFF. The CDR3 coding sequence is TGTGTCAGCAGCTGGCAGGGGATGAACACTGAAGCTTTCTTT.

CDR3 region: CASSFSGGKGELFF. CDR3 bases: TGTGCCAGCAGCTTCTCCGGGGGGAAGGGGGAGCTGTTTTTT. The chain is built from TRBV11-2 and TRBJ2-2; 7 nucleotides line up with TRBD2. Germline CDR1 is SGHAT and CDR2 is FQNNGV. V shed 3 bases, J shed 8 bases, and the junction held 6 bases outside the gene matches. The CDR3 extends over 14 amino acids.

This clonotype was detected ten times or more. The chain couples TRBV7-2 to TRBJ1-1; maybe TRBD1 (5 bases). CDR3 length: 14 residues. V lost 7 bases to trimming and J lost 4 bases, with 16 bases between them. The V gene's germline CDR1 is SGHTA and CDR2 FQGNSA. CDR3 loop: CASTQTAWGTEAFF. The DNA of the CDR3 is TGTGCCAGCACGCAGACAGCTTGGGGCACTGAAGCTTTCTTT.

This clonotype was detected a few times. The V call is TRBV7-9, the J call TRBJ2-7, with 7 positions matching TRBD1. The junction had 8 bases not matched to a gene; V was cut back by 3 bases and J by 0 bases. Per the germline V gene, CDR1 is SEHNR and CDR2 is FQNEAQ (reference sequence). The CDR3 runs to 16 residues. The CDR3 sequence: CASSLTATGYSYEQYF. DNA for the CDR3: TGTGCCAGCAGCTTGACCGCGACAGGGTACTCCTACGAGCAGTACTTC.